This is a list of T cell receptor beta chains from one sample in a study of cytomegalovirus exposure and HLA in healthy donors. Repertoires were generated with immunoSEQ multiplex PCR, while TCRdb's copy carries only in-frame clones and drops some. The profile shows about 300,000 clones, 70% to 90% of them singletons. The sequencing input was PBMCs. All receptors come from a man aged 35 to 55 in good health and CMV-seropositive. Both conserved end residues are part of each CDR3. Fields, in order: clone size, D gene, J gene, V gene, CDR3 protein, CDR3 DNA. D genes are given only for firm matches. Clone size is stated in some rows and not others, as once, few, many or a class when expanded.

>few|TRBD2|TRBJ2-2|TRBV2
CASRVRLAVNTGELFF
TGTGCCAGCAGGGTCCGACTAGCGGTTAACACCGGGGAGCTGTTTTTT
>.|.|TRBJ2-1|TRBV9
CASSTRVVDEQFF
TGTGCCAGCAGCACCCGGGTAGTCGACGAGCAGTTCTTC
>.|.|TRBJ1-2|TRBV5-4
CASSLEQPTTF
TGTGCCAGCAGCTTGGAACAGCCAACGACCTTC
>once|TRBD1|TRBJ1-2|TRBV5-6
CASSPDPSGQARYGYTF
TGTGCCAGCAGCCCCGATCCATCAGGACAGGCTCGATATGGCTACACCTTC
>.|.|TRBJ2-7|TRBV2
CASNRRGEPYEQYF
TGTGCCAGCAATCGGCGCGGAGAGCCTTACGAGCAGTACTTC
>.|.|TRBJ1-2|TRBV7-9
CASSLGQAGYGYTF
TGTGCCAGCAGCTTAGGGCAGGCCGGCTATGGCTACACCTTC
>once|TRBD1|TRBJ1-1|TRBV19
CASSIGQGFGAEAFF
TGTGCCAGTAGTATAGGACAGGGCTTCGGCGCTGAAGCTTTCTTT
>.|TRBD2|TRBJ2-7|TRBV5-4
CASSLDYRTSGYEQYF
TGTGCCAGCAGCTTGGACTATCGGACTAGCGGATACGAGCAGTACTTC
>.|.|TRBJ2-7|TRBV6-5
CASSFGQPVGSYEQYF
TGTGCCAGCAGTTTCGGACAGCCTGTGGGATCCTACGAGCAGTACTTC
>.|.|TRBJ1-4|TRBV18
CASSGPAPLANEKLFF
TGTGCCAGCTCAGGCCCTGCTCCGCTGGCTAATGAAAAACTGTTTTTT
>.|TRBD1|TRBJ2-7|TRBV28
CASITGTVKYF
TGTGCCAGCATAACGGGGACAGTAAAGTACTTC
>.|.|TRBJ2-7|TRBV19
CASSTSGGYEQYF
TGTGCCAGTAGTACCTCCGGGGGATACGAGCAGTACTTC
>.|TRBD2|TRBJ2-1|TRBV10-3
CAISAGQTSGRGEQFF
TGTGCCATCAGTGCGGGGCAGACTAGCGGGAGGGGTGAGCAGTTCTTC
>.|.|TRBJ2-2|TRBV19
CASSMIVLEQSNTGELFF
TGTGCCAGTAGTATGATTGTTTTGGAACAGTCGAACACCGGGGAGCTGTTTTTT
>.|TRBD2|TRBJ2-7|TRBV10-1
CASSGTSGSYVSYEQYF
TGCGCCAGCAGTGGGACTAGCGGGAGTTATGTCTCCTACGAGCAGTACTTC
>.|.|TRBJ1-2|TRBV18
CASSSGANYGYTF
TGTGCCAGCTCATCAGGGGCTAACTATGGCTACACCTTC
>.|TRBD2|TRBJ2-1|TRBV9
CASSEAPAGGEYEQFF
TGTGCCAGCAGCGAGGCCCCAGCGGGAGGAGAATATGAGCAGTTCTTC
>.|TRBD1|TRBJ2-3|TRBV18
CASSRGQGIDTQYF
TGTGCCAGCTCACGTGGACAGGGGATAGATACGCAGTATTTT
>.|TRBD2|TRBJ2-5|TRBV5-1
CASSPEGLAGAREQYF
TGCGCCAGCAGCCCGGAAGGTCTAGCGGGAGCGAGAGAGCAGTACTTC
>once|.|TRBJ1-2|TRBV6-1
CASSPGWVNYGYTF
TGTGCCAGCAGTCCCGGGTGGGTTAACTATGGCTACACCTTC
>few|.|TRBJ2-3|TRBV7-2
CASSPDYPTDTQYF
TGTGCCAGCAGCCCCGACTACCCCACAGATACGCAGTATTTT
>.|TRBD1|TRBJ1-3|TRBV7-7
CASSLGQGNTIYF
TGTGCTAGCAGCCTGGGACAGGGAAACACCATATATTTT
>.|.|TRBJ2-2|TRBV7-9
CASSSPVLRVNTGELFF
TGTGCCAGCAGCTCTCCGGTTTTGCGAGTGAACACCGGGGAGCTGTTTTTT
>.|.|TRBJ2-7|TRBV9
CASSPTWEQYYEQYF
TGTGCCAGCAGCCCAACGTGGGAGCAGTACTACGAGCAGTACTTC
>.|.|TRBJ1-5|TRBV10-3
CATDLEPQHF
TGTGCCACGGACTTGGAGCCCCAGCATTTT
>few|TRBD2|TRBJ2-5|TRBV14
CASSQVSGRAKTQYF
TGTGCCAGCAGCCAAGTCAGCGGGAGGGCGAAGACCCAGTACTTC
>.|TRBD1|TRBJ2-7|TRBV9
CASSVAGQGVYEQYF
TGTGCCAGCAGCGTAGCGGGACAGGGGGTCTACGAGCAGTACTTC
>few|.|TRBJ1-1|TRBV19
CATLSLTEAFF
TGTGCCACCCTGTCCCTCACTGAAGCTTTCTTT
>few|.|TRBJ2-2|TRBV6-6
CASRDQQGLGAGELFF
TGTGCCAGCAGGGACCAACAGGGTTTAGGCGCCGGGGAGCTGTTTTTT
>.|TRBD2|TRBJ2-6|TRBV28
CASSLGGVSDVLTF
TGTGCCAGCAGTTTAGGGGGGGTTTCCGACGTCCTGACTTTC
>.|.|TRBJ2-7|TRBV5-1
CASSLGTSRHYEQYF
TGCGCCAGCAGCTTGGGAACTAGCCGCCACTACGAGCAGTACTTC
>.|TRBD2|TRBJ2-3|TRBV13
CASSFASGRTDTQYF
TGTGCCAGCAGCTTCGCTAGCGGGAGGACAGATACGCAGTATTTT
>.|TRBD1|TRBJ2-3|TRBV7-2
CASSSRTGLADTQYF
TGTGCCAGCAGCTCCCGGACAGGGCTGGCAGATACGCAGTATTTT
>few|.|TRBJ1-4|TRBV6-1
CAIRQFNEKLFF
TGTGCCATTCGACAGTTTAATGAAAAACTGTTTTTT
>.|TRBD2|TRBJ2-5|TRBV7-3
CASRWGTSGSEEQYF
TGTGCCAGCAGGTGGGGGACTAGCGGGAGCGAAGAGCAGTACTTC
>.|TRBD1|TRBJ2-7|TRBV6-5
CASSPTGPLPYEQYF
TGTGCCAGCAGCCCGACAGGGCCCCTTCCCTACGAGCAGTACTTC
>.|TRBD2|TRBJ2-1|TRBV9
CASSVLAGGSYNEQFF
TGTGCCAGCAGCGTACTAGCGGGAGGGTCCTACAATGAGCAGTTCTTC
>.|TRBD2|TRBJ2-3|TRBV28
CASSNPRVREVRADTQYF
TGTGCCAGCAGCAACCCCAGGGTGCGGGAGGTCCGGGCAGATACGCAGTATTTT
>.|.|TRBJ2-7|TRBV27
CASGILAWSSYEQYF
TGTGCCAGCGGAATATTAGCGTGGAGCTCCTACGAGCAGTACTTC
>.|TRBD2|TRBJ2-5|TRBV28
CASSPSAGAETQYF
TGTGCCAGCAGTCCCTCAGCGGGAGCAGAGACCCAGTACTTC
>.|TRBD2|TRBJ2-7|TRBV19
CASSIQPGLAGLNYEQYF
TGTGCCAGTAGTATACAGCCGGGACTAGCGGGACTTAACTACGAGCAGTACTTC
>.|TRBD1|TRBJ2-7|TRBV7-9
CASSLARGQGGYEQYF
TGTGCCAGCAGCTTAGCGCGGGGACAGGGGGGGTACGAGCAGTACTTC
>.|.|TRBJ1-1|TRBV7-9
CASRIPAQANMNTEAFF
TGTGCCAGCAGGATCCCGGCGCAGGCAAATATGAACACTGAAGCTTTCTTT
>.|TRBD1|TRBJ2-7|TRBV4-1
CASSHGQGEKPYYEQYF
TGCGCCAGCAGCCACGGACAGGGGGAGAAACCTTACTACGAGCAGTACTTC
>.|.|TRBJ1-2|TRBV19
CASSIGRRYGYTF
TGTGCCAGTAGTATAGGCAGGCGATATGGCTACACCTTC
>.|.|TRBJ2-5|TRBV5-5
CASSLVRGQETQYF
TGTGCCAGCAGCCTGGTCCGGGGTCAAGAGACCCAGTACTTC
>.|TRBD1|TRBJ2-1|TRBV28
CASDTQGVTYNEQFF
TGTGCCAGCGATACCCAGGGGGTCACCTACAATGAGCAGTTCTTC
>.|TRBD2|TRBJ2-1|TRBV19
CASSSSGLAVYEQFF
TGTGCCAGTAGTAGTTCGGGACTAGCTGTTTATGAGCAGTTCTTC
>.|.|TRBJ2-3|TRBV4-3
CASSQDASRGPSTDTQYF
TGCGCCAGCAGCCAAGATGCGTCCAGAGGTCCTAGCACAGATACGCAGTATTTT